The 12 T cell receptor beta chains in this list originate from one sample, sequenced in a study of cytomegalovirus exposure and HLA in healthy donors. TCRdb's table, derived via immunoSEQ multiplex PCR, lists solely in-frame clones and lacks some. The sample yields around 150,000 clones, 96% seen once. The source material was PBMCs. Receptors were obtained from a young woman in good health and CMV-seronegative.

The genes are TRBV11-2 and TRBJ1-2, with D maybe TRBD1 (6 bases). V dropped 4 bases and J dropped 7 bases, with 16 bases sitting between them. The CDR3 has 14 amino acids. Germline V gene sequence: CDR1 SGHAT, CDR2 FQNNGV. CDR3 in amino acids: CASSSTTGPGGYTF. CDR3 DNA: TGTGCCAGCAGCTCTACTACAGGGCCTGGTGGCTACACCTTC. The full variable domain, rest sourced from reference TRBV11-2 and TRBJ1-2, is EAGVAQSPRYKIIEKRQSVAFWCNPISGHATLYWYQQILGQGPKLLIQFQNNGVVDDSQLPKDRFSAERLKGVDSTLKIQPAKLEDSAVYLCASSSTTGPGGYTFGSGTRLTVV.

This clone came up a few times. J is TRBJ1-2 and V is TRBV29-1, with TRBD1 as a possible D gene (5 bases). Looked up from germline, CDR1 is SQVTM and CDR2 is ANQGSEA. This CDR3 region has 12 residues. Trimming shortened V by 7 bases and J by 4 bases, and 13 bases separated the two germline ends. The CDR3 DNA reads TGCAGCGGAGCAGGGCAGGGCTATGGCTACACCTTC. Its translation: CSGAGQGYGYTF. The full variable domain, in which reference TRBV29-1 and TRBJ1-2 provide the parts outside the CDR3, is SAVISQKPSRDICQRGTSLTIQCQVDSQVTMMFWYRQQPGQSLTLIATANQGSEATYESGFVIDKFPISRPNLTFSTLTVSNMSPEDSSIYLCSGAGQGYGYTFGSGTRLTVV.

CDR3 region: CASAGQGASDGYTF. DNA for the CDR3: TGTGCCAGCGCCGGACAGGGGGCATCGGATGGCTACACCTTC. The gene calls are TRBV25-1 and TRBJ1-2, with 11 bases that match TRBD1. J gave up 6 bases and V 8 bases, and 8 bases lay outside the gene matches. CDR3 length: 14 amino acids. From germline, CDR1 is MGHDK and CDR2 SYGVNS.

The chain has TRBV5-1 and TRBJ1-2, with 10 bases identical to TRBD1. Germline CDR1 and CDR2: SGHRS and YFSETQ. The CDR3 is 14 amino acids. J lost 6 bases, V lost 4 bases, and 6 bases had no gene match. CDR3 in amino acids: CASSRDRGRHGYTF. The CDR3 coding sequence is TGCGCCAGCAGCCGGGACAGGGGAAGGCATGGCTACACCTTC.

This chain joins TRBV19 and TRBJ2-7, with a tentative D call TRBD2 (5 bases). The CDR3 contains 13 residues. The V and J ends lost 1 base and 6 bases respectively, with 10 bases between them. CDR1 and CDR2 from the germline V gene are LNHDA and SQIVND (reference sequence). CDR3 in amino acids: CASSIGGGSEQYF. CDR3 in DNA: TGTGCCAGTAGTATAGGAGGAGGTTCCGAGCAGTACTTC.

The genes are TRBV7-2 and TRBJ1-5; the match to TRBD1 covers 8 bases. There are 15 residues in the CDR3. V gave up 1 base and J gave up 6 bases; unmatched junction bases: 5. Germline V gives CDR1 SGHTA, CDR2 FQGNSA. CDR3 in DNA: TGTGCCAGCAGCTTAGGACAGGGGAAGGTTCAGCCCCAGCATTTT. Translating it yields CASSLGQGKVQPQHF.

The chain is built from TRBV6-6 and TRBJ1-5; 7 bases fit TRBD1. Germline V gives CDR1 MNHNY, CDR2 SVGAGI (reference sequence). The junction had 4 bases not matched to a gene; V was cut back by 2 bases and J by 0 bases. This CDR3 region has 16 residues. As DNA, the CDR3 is TGTGCCAGCAGTTACGGACAGGACTATAGCAATCAGCCCCAGCATTTT. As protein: CASSYGQDYSNQPQHF.

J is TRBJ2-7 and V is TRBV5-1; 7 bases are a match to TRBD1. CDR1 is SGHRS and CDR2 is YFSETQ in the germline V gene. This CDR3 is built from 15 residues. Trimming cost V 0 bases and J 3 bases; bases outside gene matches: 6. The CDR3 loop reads CASSLAGTVDYEQYF. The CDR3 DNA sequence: TGCGCCAGCAGCTTGGCCGGGACAGTTGACTACGAGCAGTACTTC.

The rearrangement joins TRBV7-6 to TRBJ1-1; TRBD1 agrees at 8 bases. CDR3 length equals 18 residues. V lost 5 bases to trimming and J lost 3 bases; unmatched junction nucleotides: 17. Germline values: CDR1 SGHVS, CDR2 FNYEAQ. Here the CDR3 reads CASSRVYGAGGRDTEAFF. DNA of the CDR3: TGTGCCAGCAGCAGAGTGTACGGGGCAGGGGGCAGGGACACTGAAGCTTTCTTT. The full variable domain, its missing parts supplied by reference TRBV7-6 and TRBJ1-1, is GAGVSQSPRYKVTKRGQDVALRCDPISGHVSLYWYRQALGQGPEFLTYFNYEAQQDKSGLPNDRFSAERPEGSISTLTIQRTEQRDSAMYRCASSRVYGAGGRDTEAFFGQGTRLTVV.

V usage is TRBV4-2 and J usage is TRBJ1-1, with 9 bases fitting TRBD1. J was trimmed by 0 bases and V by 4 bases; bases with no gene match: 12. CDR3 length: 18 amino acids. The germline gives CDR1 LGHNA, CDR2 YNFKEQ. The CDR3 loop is CASSPRITGGSMNTEAFF. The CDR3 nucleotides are TGTGCCAGCAGCCCCCGTATTACAGGGGGCTCCATGAACACTGAAGCTTTCTTT.

CDR3 DNA sequence: TGTGCCAGTAACGAGGATATAGGGAGGAACTATGGCTACACCTTC. This encodes CASNEDIGRNYGYTF. The J gene is TRBJ1-2, the V gene TRBV19; D call uncertain. Germline CDR1 LNHDA, CDR2 SQIVND (reference sequence). The CDR3 sequence is 15 residues long. Trimming removed 7 bases at V and 2 bases at J, with 17 bases between.

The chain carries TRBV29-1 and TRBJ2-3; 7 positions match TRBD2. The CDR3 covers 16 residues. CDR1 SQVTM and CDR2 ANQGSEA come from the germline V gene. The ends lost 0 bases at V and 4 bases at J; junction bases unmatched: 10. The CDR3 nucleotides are TGCAGCGTTGAAGATCAAGGGTATCGGGGGGCAGATACGCAGTATTTT. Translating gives CSVEDQGYRGADTQYF.